The 21 T cell receptor beta chains in this list originate from one sample, sequenced in a study of T cells after yellow fever vaccination. TCRdb reanalysed the 5' RACE reads using MiXCR and keeps one entry per CDR3 protein. In the table there are hundreds of thousands of distinct CDR3 sequences, roughly a sixth of which are singletons. This specimen was PBMCs, taken before the yellow fever booster vaccination. The receptors derive from a man between 18 and 29 years old who received the YFV17D yellow fever vaccine.

This chain links TRBV18 with TRBJ1-6, with 10 nucleotides matching TRBD1. This CDR3 comprises 16 residues. The germline V gene encodes CDR1 KGHSH and CDR2 LQKENI. J lost 8 bases, V lost 1 base, and 5 bases had no gene match. CDR3: CASSPRTGGIDSPLHF. CDR3 nucleotides: TGTGCCAGCTCACCACGGACAGGGGGGATTGATTCACCCCTCCACTTT.

The table lists this clonotype with a few counts. The rearrangement links TRBV15 to TRBJ1-1; possibly TRBD1 for D (6 bases). The CDR3 covers 15 residues. Germline V CDR1 and CDR2: LNHNV, YYDKDF (reference sequence). Trimming shortened V by 5 bases and J by 1 base, and 14 bases separated the two germline ends. In DNA form, the CDR3 reads TGTGCCACCAGCGGTCCAGCGACAGGGAACACTGAAGCTTTCTTT. It is translated as CATSGPATGNTEAFF.

The V gene is TRBV12-3 or TRBV12-4, the J gene TRBJ2-7; 8 bases are a match to TRBD1. The CDR3 is 14 amino acids. The V segment lost 2 bases and the J segment 3 bases; nucleotides outside the gene matches: 3. CDR3 sequence: CASSLQGARYEQYF. The CDR3 DNA reads as TGTGCCAGCAGTTTACAGGGGGCACGCTACGAGCAGTACTTC.

This clonotype was detected a few times. The chain combines TRBV27 with TRBJ2-7; D gene ambiguous. The ends were cut back, 4 bases at V and 0 bases at J, with 7 bases in the middle. This CDR3 is 13 amino acids long. Germline V gene sequence: CDR1 MNHEY, CDR2 SMNVEV (reference sequence). The CDR3: CASSSAFSYEQYF. For the CDR3, the DNA is TGTGCCAGCAGTTCGGCTTTCTCCTACGAGCAGTACTTC.

This clonotype was detected only a few times. This chain uses TRBV7-2 with TRBJ2-5; 16 bases align to TRBD2. Losses at the gene ends were 2 bases for V and 5 bases for J; bases not matched to a gene: 5. Germline loops: CDR1 SGHTA, CDR2 FQGNSA. This CDR3 contains 17 residues. The CDR3 protein is CASSLSPGLAGGETQYF. The CDR3 coding sequence is TGTGCCAGCAGCTTAAGCCCGGGACTAGCGGGGGGGGAGACCCAGTACTTC.

The rearrangement joins TRBV11-1 to TRBJ1-6; D is ambiguous. Trimming cost V 2 bases and J 5 bases, with 7 bases left between them. CDR1 and CDR2 (germline): SGHAT, FQDESV (reference sequence). This CDR3 region has 14 residues. CDR3 coding DNA: TGTGCCAGCAGCTTAAACAGCCATAATTCACCCCTCCACTTT. Residues: CASSLNSHNSPLHF. Variable domain in full (rest from reference TRBV11-1 and TRBJ1-6): EAEVAQSPRYKITEKSQAVAFWCDPISGHATLYWYRQILGQGPELLVQFQDESVVDDSQLPKDRFSAERLKGVDSTLKIQPAELGDSAMYLCASSLNSHNSPLHFGNGTRLTVT.

The V call is TRBV30, the J call TRBJ1-2; TRBD1 agrees at 7 bases. This CDR3 is 12 amino acids long. The ends lost 2 bases at V and 7 bases at J; junction bases unmatched: 4. Per the germline V gene, CDR1 is GTSNPN and CDR2 is SVGIG (reference sequence). The CDR3 DNA follows: TGTGCCTGGAGTCCGGGACAGCGTGGCTACACCTTC. Its protein product is CAWSPGQRGYTF.

The CDR3 sequence is CASSFSGSRGYTF. The CDR3 DNA sequence: TGTGCCAGCAGTTTCTCCGGCTCGAGGGGCTACACCTTC. This sequence joins TRBV12-3 or TRBV12-4 and TRBJ1-2; D is undetermined. The CDR3 is 13 residues long. Trimming removed 3 bases at V and 8 bases at J, with 13 bases between.

The V and J genes are TRBV7-9 and TRBJ2-7; 7 nucleotides align to TRBD1. Losses at the gene ends were 5 bases for V and 2 bases for J; bases not matched to a gene: 9. Germline assignment: CDR1 SEHNR and CDR2 FQNEAQ (reference sequence). This CDR3 region has 15 residues. The CDR3 loop is CASSTLGTDAYEQYV. The CDR3 DNA sequence: TGTGCCAGCAGCACCTTAGGGACAGACGCCTACGAGCAGTACGTC.

The rearrangement uses TRBV9 and TRBJ2-3; the D call may be TRBD1 or TRBD2 (7 bases each). The germline gives CDR1 SGDLS, CDR2 YYNGEE. The CDR3 loop spans 15 amino acids. The V gene lost 3 bases and the J gene lost 4 bases, with 15 bases spanning the gap. The CDR3 region has the DNA TGTGCCAGCAGCGCTACACAGGGGAGGGCAGATACGCAGTATTTT. Residues: CASSATQGRADTQYF.

This clonotype was seen a handful of times. The chain's CDR3 is CASFTDRATVGVLTF. CDR3 bases: TGTGCCAGTTTCACGGACAGGGCCACAGTCGGCGTCCTGACTTTC. The gene calls are TRBV6-5 and TRBJ2-6, with 8 bases fitting TRBD1. The V gene end was trimmed by 9 bases and the J gene end by 12 bases; junction bases not matched to a gene: 16. Per the germline V gene, CDR1 is MNHEY and CDR2 is SVGAGI. CDR3 length equals 15 residues.

At least ten counts were recorded for this clonotype. The chain carries TRBV4-2 and TRBJ1-2; a possible D gene is TRBD1 (6 bases). This CDR3 contains 14 residues. Trimming cost V 0 bases and J 3 bases, with 8 bases left between them. The germline V gene has CDR1 LGHNA and CDR2 YNFKEQ. CDR3 nucleotides: TGTGCCAGCAGCCAAGAGAGGACAGACTATGGCTACACCTTC. Translation gives CASSQERTDYGYTF.

This clonotype was counted a few times. V and J are TRBV4-1 and TRBJ2-1, with 8 positions matching TRBD1. Germline V lookup: CDR1 MGHRA, CDR2 YSYEKL. V shed 2 bases, J shed 10 bases, and the junction held 4 bases outside the gene matches. The CDR3 consists of 13 residues. CDR3 loop: CASSQQGAGEQFF. The CDR3 coding sequence is TGCGCCAGCAGCCAACAGGGGGCAGGGGAGCAGTTCTTC.

This clonotype was seen more than once but under ten times. The chain joins TRBV10-3 to TRBJ1-5; D is unresolved. This CDR3 has 14 residues. Germline assignment: CDR1 ENHRY and CDR2 SYGVKD. V was pared by 4 bases and J by 3 bases, with 10 bases between. The CDR3 sequence: CAISADGLNQPQHF. The CDR3 bases are TGTGCCATCAGTGCCGACGGTCTCAATCAGCCCCAGCATTTT.

This clonotype has at least ten counts. This sequence joins TRBV6-2 or TRBV6-3 and TRBJ2-2; no definite D call. CDR1 is MNHEY, CDR2 SVGEGT, per germline. The CDR3 sequence is 13 residues long. V was clipped by 6 bases and J by 3 bases, with 8 bases between them. CDR3 sequence reads: CASRDPYTGELFF. The CDR3 coding sequence is TGTGCCAGCAGGGACCCTTACACCGGGGAGCTGTTTTTT.

The chain employs TRBV6-2 or TRBV6-3 and TRBJ2-2; D is uncertain. CDR1 and CDR2 from the germline V gene are MNHEY and SVGEGT. V was clipped by 4 bases and J by 4 bases, with 7 bases between them. The CDR3 has 13 amino acids. This CDR3 reads CASSWRRTGELFF. In nucleotides, the CDR3 is TGTGCCAGCAGTTGGCGACGCACCGGGGAGCTGTTTTTT.

J is TRBJ1-2 and V is TRBV20-1; D gene unclear. The V gene's germline CDR1 is DFQATT and CDR2 SNEGSKA (reference sequence). V lost 1 base and J lost 2, with 8 bases in between. The length of the CDR3 is 13 residues. CDR3 sequence: CSARGTENYGYTF. The CDR3 DNA sequence: TGCAGTGCTAGAGGTACAGAGAACTATGGCTACACCTTC.

The rearrangement joins TRBV5-1 to TRBJ2-3; 7 bases match TRBD2. J was trimmed by 5 bases and V by 0 bases; bases with no gene match: 3. The length of the CDR3 is 14 residues. CDR1 and CDR2 from the germline V gene are SGHRS and YFSETQ. The CDR3 DNA sequence: TGCGCCAGCAGCTTGGTAGGGGAGGGAGATACGCAGTATTTT. This sequence encodes CASSLVGEGDTQYF.

J is TRBJ1-3 and V is TRBV15, with D perhaps TRBD1 (6 bases). The CDR3 runs 14 residues. Trimming shortened V by 0 bases and J by 5 bases, and 8 bases separated the two germline ends. Germline V CDR1 and CDR2: LNHNV, YYDKDF (reference sequence). The DNA for the CDR3 is TGTGCCACCAGCAGAGATCGGGACAGAAACACCATATATTTT. This codes for CATSRDRDRNTIYF.

This clonotype was counted a few times. V is TRBV18 and J is TRBJ2-2; D is uncertain. Per germline, CDR1 KGHSH and CDR2 LQKENI. Trimming cost V 1 base and J 3 bases, with 15 bases left between them. The length of the CDR3 is 17 residues. The CDR3 loop is CASSPLDRNPDTGELFF. The CDR3 DNA reads TGTGCCAGCTCACCACTAGACCGAAACCCGGACACCGGGGAGCTGTTTTTT.

V gene TRBV6-2 or TRBV6-3 combines with J gene TRBJ1-6; D call uncertain. The germline V gene has CDR1 MNHEY and CDR2 SVGEGT. This CDR3 spans 14 amino acids. V gave up 8 bases and J gave up 7 bases, with 15 bases separating them. The CDR3 sequence is CASEGQYRNSPLHF. Written as DNA, the CDR3 is TGTGCCAGCGAAGGGCAGTACCGAAATTCACCCCTCCACTTT.